This TCR beta chain was recorded in a study of shared clonotypes between healthy human individuals. With 5 bases removed from V and 8 bases from J, the gap between germline ends came to 19 bases. Germline loops: CDR1 MNHEY, CDR2 SMNVEV (reference sequence). This CDR3 is built from 15 residues. CD45RO-negative CD8 cells positively selected for CCR7 made up the naive population, which excluded terminally differentiated effector memory CD45RA+ cells. All donors were Caucasian adults living in Nashville, Tennessee. The repertoire was sequenced with immunoSEQ multiplex PCR; TCRdb's copy has only in-frame clones and lacks some. This table has about 2 million clones, just under 95% appearing once.

The receptor comes from a man aged 18 to 29 in good health. The specimen was naive CD8+ T cells sorted from blood. The chain recombines TRBV27 with TRBJ1-5; D is unresolved. The DNA for the CDR3 is TGTGCCAGCAGTATGACTCCCGCGGGAGGTGAGCCCCAGCATTTT. It is translated as CASSMTPAGGEPQHF.